This T cell receptor beta chain stems from a study of shared clonotypes between healthy human individuals. This clone was picked up many times. The CDR3 runs to 16 residues. Germline V gene data show CDR1 as LNHDA and CDR2 as SQIVND (reference sequence). Trimming pared 5 bases from V and 0 bases from J, leaving 11 bases between. Method: immunoSEQ multiplex PCR; TCRdb's copy keeps in-frame clones and lacks some. The repertoire consists of 600,000 to 750,000 clones, with roughly two thirds occurring once and the leading ten covering 1.8%. The chain couples TRBV19 to TRBJ2-6; perhaps TRBD1 as D (5 bases). The sequenced sample consisted of memory CD4+ T cells sorted from blood. Subset reported: CD45RA-negative fraction. The sequence was obtained from a woman in her twenties or thirties in good health. In DNA, the CDR3 is TGTGCCAGTAGTCTCACAGGTGTCTCTGGGGCCAACGTCCTGACTTTC. Its protein is CASSLTGVSGANVLTF.